This T cell receptor beta chain is drawn from a study of blood T cell repertoires in COVID-19. Turning to the study itself: T cells, B-cell-depleted T cells, or PBMCs provided the cDNA or gDNA that served as material.

Method: immunoSEQ multiplex PCR; TCRdb's copy keeps in-frame clones and lacks some. This sample has some 320,000 clones, with around 90% found just once. Per the germline V gene, CDR1 is SGHAT and CDR2 is FQNNGV. V dropped 7 bases and J dropped 5; count of bases not matched to a gene: 5. The CDR3 sequence is 14 residues long. Across 20 to 25 US areas, participants ranged in age from about 18 to 90 years. Participants' own reports of clinical history determined their cohort assignment. Cohort 3 donors were reported recovered after two negative PCRs, clearance, or symptom resolution. This clonotype was sampled from a man between 60 and 75 years old who had recovered from COVID-19. The rearrangement uses TRBV11-2 and TRBJ2-7, with 13 bases aligning to TRBD2. The sample taken for sequencing was PBMCs or T cells enriched from blood (not recorded which). This chain's CDR3 is CASIMGLAGHEQYF. In nucleotides, the CDR3 is TGTGCCAGCATCATGGGACTAGCGGGGCACGAGCAGTACTTC.